Sequencing of this TCR beta chain was carried out in a study of blood T cell repertoires in COVID-19. Background on the study: Acute-phase and convalescent COVID-19 samples originated in the United States, Italy and Spain.

Per germline, CDR1 SGHDN and CDR2 FVKESK. With 0 bases clipped from V and 6 bases from J, the junction kept 2 bases outside the gene matches. The CDR3 runs to 14 residues. Some clones are missing from TCRdb's copy, which holds only in-frame ones; the method was immunoSEQ multiplex PCR. The table shows fewer than 350,000 clones, with roughly 90% occurring only once. V usage is TRBV14 and J usage is TRBJ2-1; 7 bases agree with TRBD2. The source material was PBMCs or T cells enriched from blood (not recorded which). The clonotype originates from a woman between 40 and 55 years old with acute COVID-19. CDR3 DNA: TGTGCCAGCAGCCAAGACGGACTAGTCAATGAGCAGTTCTTC. Its translation is CASSQDGLVNEQFF.